This TCR beta chain was found in a study of Ad26.COV2.S vaccination and SARS-CoV-2 variants. Study in general: Once or twice, 56 days apart, Ad26.COV2.S was delivered intramuscularly. Notes on the study in general: Non-spike TCR breadth did not differ much between vaccine and placebo recipients.

The treatment: roughly 20 received Ad26.COV2.S at low or high dose, single or two shots; about 5 received placebo; per-sample allocation not given. Sampling was performed 63 days after the first vaccine or placebo injection. The method was immunoSEQ multiplex PCR; TCRdb's version includes in-frame clones alone and lacks a portion of them. Here the sample spans around 300,000 clones, about 86% being singletons. In regard to this clone: Its antigen is undetermined.

CDR3 length equals 13 residues. Trimming cost V 6 bases and J 4 bases; bases outside gene matches: 5. J is TRBJ1-2 and V is TRBV12-3 or TRBV12-4; 7 bases fit TRBD1. The receptor was isolated from a person aged 18-60 years who received the Ad26.COV2.S COVID-19 vaccine or a placebo. The sample here was peripheral blood, taken in a trial of Ad26.COV2.S vaccine versus placebo. CDR3 bases: TGTGCCAGCAGCGTCAGGGGGTCCTATGGCTACACCTTC. This codes for CASSVRGSYGYTF.